The 27 T cell receptor beta chains in this list originate from one sample, sequenced in a study of T-cell memory formation after mild COVID-19. TCRdb fed the 5' RACE reads into MiXCR, producing one record per CDR3 protein. Of roughly 340,000 distinct CDR3 sequences listed, 20% to 25% were seen once; the top ten hold around 20%. Sample: PBMCs or a T cell subset sorted from them (not recorded which). These receptors all come from a young man who had mild COVID-19 (a few samples of this study predate the infection). Cell type and time point are not known.

The chain combines TRBV6-2 or TRBV6-3 with TRBJ2-1; 10 bases are a match to TRBD2. The CDR3 covers 16 residues. The V segment lost 6 bases and the J segment 4 bases; nucleotides outside the gene matches: 9. Germline lookup yields CDR1 MNHEY and CDR2 SVGEGT. The CDR3 spells CASSSALAGDYNEQFF. The CDR3 DNA sequence: TGTGCCAGCAGCTCCGCCCTAGCGGGGGATTACAATGAGCAGTTCTTC.

Many counts were recorded for this clonotype. The chain links TRBV5-1 to TRBJ2-7; the D is unclear. The CDR3 covers 14 residues. V lost 2 bases to trimming and J lost 0 bases, with 9 bases between them. Germline V gene sequence: CDR1 SGHRS, CDR2 YFSETQ. In DNA, the CDR3 is TGCGCCAGCAGCTTACCAGACAACTCCTACGAGCAGTACTTC. Its translation: CASSLPDNSYEQYF.

This clonotype has more than one count but fewer than ten. The V and J genes are TRBV2 and TRBJ2-1; perhaps TRBD1 as D (6 bases). CDR3 length equals 11 residues. Trimming took 7 bases from V and 7 from J, leaving 8 bases between them. CDR1 and CDR2 (germline): SNHLY, FYNNEI. The CDR3 here is CASNTGNEQFF. CDR3 nucleotide sequence: TGTGCCAGCAATACAGGGAATGAGCAGTTCTTC.

This clonotype has only a few counts. The gene calls are TRBV5-1 and TRBJ2-7, with D possibly TRBD2 on 6 matching bases. The V and J ends lost 1 base and 7 bases respectively, with 15 bases between them. There are 14 residues in the CDR3. Germline CDR1 SGHRS, CDR2 YFSETQ. The DNA for the CDR3 is TGCGCCAGCAGCTTGTCAGGAGGGGCTTTGGAGCAGTACGTC. The encoded protein is CASSLSGGALEQYV.

The chain recombines TRBV29-1 with TRBJ2-5, with TRBD1 matching over 7 bases. Germline-derived CDR1 and CDR2 are SQVTM and ANQGSEA. The CDR3 runs 14 residues. V was pared by 5 bases and J by 5 bases, with 11 bases of the junction left unmatched. The CDR3 is CSVRLQGGSETQYF. CDR3 coding DNA: TGCAGCGTTCGACTCCAAGGGGGCTCGGAGACCCAGTACTTC.

This clonotype was counted between two and nine times. V and J are TRBV6-5 and TRBJ2-4, with no clear D. The V gene lost 0 bases and the J gene lost 8 bases, with 11 bases spanning the gap. The CDR3 runs to 14 residues. The germline V gene has CDR1 MNHEY and CDR2 SVGAGI. The CDR3 bases are TGTGCCAGCAGTTACTCCTCGGGTGCTGACATTCAGTACTTC. It is translated as CASSYSSGADIQYF.

This clonotype was seen a few times. The chain joins TRBV20-1 to TRBJ1-1; a weak D match, TRBD1 (5 bases). The V end lost 5 bases, the J end lost 0 bases, and 22 bases lay between the germline ends. Germline CDR1 and CDR2: DFQATT and SNEGSKA (reference sequence). CDR3 size: 17 residues. This chain's CDR3 is CSARRYGGSLMNTEAFF. CDR3 coding DNA: TGCAGTGCTCGAAGGTATGGGGGGTCATTGATGAACACTGAAGCTTTCTTT.

The rearrangement links TRBV7-9 to TRBJ1-2; D possibly corresponds to TRBD1 (5 bases). Germline CDR1 reads SEHNR; CDR2 reads FQNEAQ (reference sequence). V lost 5 bases to trimming and J lost 8 bases, with 27 bases between them. The CDR3 totals 17 residues. The CDR3 region is CASSARRPQDLEDGYTF. The DNA for the CDR3 is TGTGCCAGCAGCGCGCGAAGACCACAGGACCTCGAGGACGGCTACACCTTC. The full variable domain, rest sourced from reference TRBV7-9 and TRBJ1-2, is DTGVSQNPRHKITKRGQNVTFRCDPISEHNRLYWYRQTLGQGPEFLTYFQNEAQLEKSRLLSDRFSAERPKGSFSTLEIQRTEQGDSAMYLCASSARRPQDLEDGYTFGSGTRLTVV.

The rearrangement joins TRBV12-3 or TRBV12-4 to TRBJ2-4; no definite D call. The V gene lost 7 bases and the J gene lost 3 bases, with 7 bases spanning the gap. There are 12 residues in the CDR3. The CDR3: CASTLGKNIQYF. CDR3 nucleotides: TGTGCCAGCACCCTTGGCAAAAACATTCAGTACTTC.

This clonotype was seen only a few times. This chain links TRBV11-3 with TRBJ2-1; tentatively, D is TRBD2 (6 bases). The CDR3 has 16 amino acids. V was clipped by 1 base and J by 2 bases, with 12 bases between them. Looked up from germline, CDR1 is SGHNT and CDR2 is YENEEA. The CDR3 nucleotides are TGTGCCAGCAGCTTAGGGGCGGGGCCCGCCTACAATGAGCAGTTCTTC. It encodes CASSLGAGPAYNEQFF.

The table lists this clonotype with a few counts. The chain links TRBV7-9 to TRBJ1-4; unclear D gene. The CDR3 contains 16 residues. With 2 bases removed from V and 8 bases from J, the gap between germline ends came to 18 bases. Germline V gene lookup returns CDR1 SEHNR and CDR2 FQNEAQ (reference sequence). The CDR3, as DNA: TGTGCCAGCAGCTTATACCACGCCAGAGGTCCCGAAAAACTGTTTTTT. Translating gives CASSLYHARGPEKLFF.

This clonotype was recorded a few times. CDR3 protein: CASSYKVPYEQYF. Here the CDR3 DNA reads TGTGCCAGCAGTTACAAGGTTCCCTACGAGCAGTACTTC. The chain employs TRBV6-6 and TRBJ2-7; D unresolved. The CDR3 is 13 amino acids. In germline, CDR1 is MNHNY, CDR2 SVGAGI (reference sequence). Trimming stripped 2 bases from V and 2 bases from J, with 7 bases between.

The chain joins TRBV7-9 to TRBJ2-5; tentatively, D is TRBD1 or TRBD2 (5 bases each). Germline V gene data show CDR1 as SEHNR and CDR2 as FQNEAQ (reference sequence). This CDR3 comprises 14 residues. V lost 8 bases, J lost 4 bases, and 17 bases lay in between. CDR3 in DNA: TGTGCCAGCTGCGTACTTGGGGCGGGAGAGACCCAGTACTTC. Translation: CASCVLGAGETQYF. The complete variable domain, with remaining parts taken from reference TRBV7-9 and TRBJ2-5, reads DTGVSQNPRHKITKRGQNVTFRCDPISEHNRLYWYRQTLGQGPEFLTYFQNEAQLEKSRLLSDRFSAERPKGSFSTLEIQRTEQGDSAMYLCASCVLGAGETQYFGPGTRLLVL.

The genes are TRBV4-2 and TRBJ2-5, with 7 bases that match TRBD2. J lost 5 bases, V lost 2 bases, and 8 bases had no gene match. This CDR3 is 15 amino acids long. Germline CDR1 LGHNA, CDR2 YNFKEQ. CDR3 nucleotides: TGTGCCAGCAGCCAACTAGCGGTTGGGGGGGAGACCCAGTACTTC. It specifies CASSQLAVGGETQYF.

V and J are TRBV12-3 or TRBV12-4 and TRBJ2-1, with TRBD1 identical over 8 bases. The CDR3 covers 13 residues. J was trimmed by 5 bases and V by 6 bases; bases with no gene match: 3. CDR3 coding DNA: TGTGCCAGCAGGGGACAGGCGGACAATGAGCAGTTCTTC. Amino acid sequence: CASRGQADNEQFF.

This clonotype was seen repeatedly, ten times or more. V gene TRBV7-2 combines with J gene TRBJ1-4, with 7 positions matching TRBD1. Per germline, CDR1 SGHTA and CDR2 FQGNSA. The CDR3 totals 15 residues. The J segment lost 2 bases and the V segment lost 5 bases, leaving 5 bases of the junction unmatched. CDR3 loop: CASSPTGDTNEKLFF. The CDR3 region has the DNA TGTGCCAGCAGCCCTACAGGGGATACTAATGAAAAACTGTTTTTT.

The rearrangement uses TRBV14 and TRBJ1-2; D is perhaps TRBD1 (5 bases). Germline assignment: CDR1 SGHDN and CDR2 FVKESK. Between the trimmed V and J ends, which lost 0 bases and 3 bases, there was a span of 14 bases. The CDR3 runs to 16 residues. This chain's CDR3 is CASSQDRRREYYGYTF. The CDR3 bases are TGTGCCAGCAGCCAAGATCGTCGCAGGGAATACTATGGCTACACCTTC.

The chain carries TRBV28 and TRBJ2-7; TRBD1 matches 7 bases. V shed 5 bases and J 4 bases; nucleotides not matched to a gene: 17. CDR1 is MDHEN, CDR2 SYDVKM, per germline. The CDR3 extends over 17 amino acids. CDR3 bases: TGTGCCAGCAGTCCTCCGGGACAGACCCTCTTTTGGTACGAGCAGTACGTC. Amino acids: CASSPPGQTLFWYEQYV.

This clonotype was observed at least ten times. This chain links TRBV6-4 with TRBJ2-1; TRBD2 matches 10 bases. Germline loops: CDR1 MRHNA, CDR2 SNTAGT. This CDR3 is built from 14 residues. Unmatched junction bases numbered 4, after V lost 7 bases and J lost 4 bases. CDR3 in DNA: TGTGCCAGCATACTTAGCGGGGGGTACAATGAGCAGTTCTTC. Encoded protein: CASILSGGYNEQFF.

The chain recombines TRBV6-5 with TRBJ1-6; 9 nucleotides match TRBD1. The CDR3 sequence is 17 residues long. V lost 0 bases, J lost 5 bases, and 5 bases stayed unmatched. CDR1 is MNHEY, CDR2 SVGAGI, per germline. In DNA form, the CDR3 reads TGTGCCAGCAGTTACTCCCGGACAGGGGTTAATAATTCACCCCTCCACTTT. Amino acid sequence: CASSYSRTGVNNSPLHF.

The chain has TRBV4-1 and TRBJ1-2; D is uncertain. The CDR3 has 13 residues. Trimming shortened V by 4 bases and J by 6 bases, and 12 bases separated the two germline ends. The germline gives CDR1 MGHRA, CDR2 YSYEKL. CDR3 residues: CASSRAGNDGYTF. CDR3 in DNA: TGCGCCAGCAGCCGGGCGGGGAATGATGGCTACACCTTC.

This clonotype has only a few counts. This chain links TRBV7-9 with TRBJ2-3; 9 bases map to TRBD2. This CDR3 contains 17 residues. The germline CDR1 and CDR2 sequences are SEHNR and FQNEAQ (reference sequence). With V trimmed by 4 bases and J by 2 bases, 10 bases remained unmatched. CDR3 nucleotides: TGTGCCAGCAGCTCTCTGGGGGCTAGCGGGGTCACAGATACGCAGTATTTT. Protein: CASSSLGASGVTDTQYF.

There are a few counts of this clonotype. The rearrangement links TRBV12-3 or TRBV12-4 to TRBJ2-3; the D gene is possibly TRBD1 (6 bases). Trimming left V 6 bases short and J 2 bases short, with 12 bases between. The CDR3 is 14 amino acids. The CDR3: CASSRTESTDTQYF. The CDR3 nucleotides read TGTGCCAGCAGCCGGACAGAGTCCACAGATACGCAGTATTTT.

The rearrangement links TRBV5-1 to TRBJ1-6; TRBD1 is a possible D gene (5 bases). CDR1 and CDR2 from the germline V gene are SGHRS and YFSETQ. Deletions cut 4 bases from V and 7 bases from J, with 15 bases between. The CDR3 sequence is 15 residues long. The CDR3 is CASSGNGARNSPLHF. The CDR3, as DNA: TGCGCCAGCAGCGGGAACGGGGCTCGGAATTCACCCCTCCACTTT.

This clonotype was counted between two and nine times. The rearrangement uses TRBV20-1 and TRBJ2-1; D not certain. Looked up from germline, CDR1 is DFQATT and CDR2 is SNEGSKA (reference sequence). This CDR3 comprises 10 residues. V was pared by 5 bases and J by 8 bases, with 7 bases between. The CDR3 loop is CSARSHEQFF. CDR3 nucleotides: TGCAGTGCTCGGAGCCATGAGCAGTTCTTC.

This clonotype was seen a handful of times. This sequence joins TRBV21-1 and TRBJ1-3; the table names TRBD1, a call not compared with the DNA. TRBV21-1 is described as a pseudogene. The CDR3 is 15 amino acids. The chain's CDR3 is CASSRHPDSGNTIYF. DNA for the CDR3: TGTGCCAGCAGCCGCCACCCGGACTCTGGAAACACCATATATTTT.

This rearrangement joins TRBV4-3 to TRBJ2-3; TRBD2 might be the D (6 bases). The CDR3 extends over 14 amino acids. With 10 bases removed from V and 0 bases from J, the gap between germline ends came to 14 bases. The germline gives CDR1 LGHNA, CDR2 YSLEER. The DNA of the CDR3 is TGCGCCACCTCGCGGGGTCTCAGCACAGATACGCAGTATTTT. Translated, it gives CATSRGLSTDTQYF.